The clone carrying this T cell receptor (beta chain) was counted only a few times. Antigen unknown. V was clipped by 8 bases and J by 6 bases; unmatched bases: 6. The CDR3 is 13 residues long. CDR1 and CDR2 from the germline V gene are MNHNS and SASEGT. Clones were sequenced by immunoSEQ multiplex PCR, and TCRdb holds only the in-frame ones, with some missing. The sample contains roughly 60,000 clones, around nine tenths of which appear only once. The data stem from a study of OX40 agonist ivuxolimab in advanced cancers. Study-level results: Part of the nonresponder group also had normalized T-cell clonal expansion that was low. Average numbers of expanded clones were greater in CD8+ T cells than in CD4+. No determination was made of the antigen specificity of the expanded peripheral T cells.

The chain combines TRBV6-1 with TRBJ2-1; 8 bases agree with TRBD1. The sequence was collected from an adult with an advanced solid tumor such as melanoma, head and neck, liver or kidney cancer. This sample comprised CD4+ or CD8+ T cells sorted from blood, obtained in a trial of the OX40 agonist ivuxolimab. CDR3 DNA: TGTGCCAGCCGATTAACAGGGGGCAATGAGCAGTTCTTC. It encodes CASRLTGGNEQFF.